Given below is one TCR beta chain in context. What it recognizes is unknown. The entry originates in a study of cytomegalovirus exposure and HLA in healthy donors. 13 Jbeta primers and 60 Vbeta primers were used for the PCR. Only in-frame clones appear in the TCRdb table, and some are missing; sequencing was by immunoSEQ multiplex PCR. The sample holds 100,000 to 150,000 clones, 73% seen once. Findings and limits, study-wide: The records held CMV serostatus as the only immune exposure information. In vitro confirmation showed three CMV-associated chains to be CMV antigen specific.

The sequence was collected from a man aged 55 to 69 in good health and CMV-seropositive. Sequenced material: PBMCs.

CDR3 bases: TGTGCCAGCAGTGAGGACAGGGGGAACATTCAGTACTTC. It encodes CASSEDRGNIQYF. The chain links TRBV2 to TRBJ2-4; 10 bases align to TRBD1. CDR3 length: 13 residues. CDR1 is SNHLY, CDR2 FYNNEI, per germline. J was trimmed by 7 bases and V by 3 bases; bases with no gene match: 0. Full variable domain (rest looked up from reference TRBV2 and TRBJ2-4): EPEVTQTPSHQVTQMGQEVILRCVPISNHLYFYWYRQILGQKVEFLVSFYNNEISEKSEIFDDQFSVERPDGSNFTLKIRSTKLEDSAMYFCASSEDRGNIQYFGAGTRLSVL.